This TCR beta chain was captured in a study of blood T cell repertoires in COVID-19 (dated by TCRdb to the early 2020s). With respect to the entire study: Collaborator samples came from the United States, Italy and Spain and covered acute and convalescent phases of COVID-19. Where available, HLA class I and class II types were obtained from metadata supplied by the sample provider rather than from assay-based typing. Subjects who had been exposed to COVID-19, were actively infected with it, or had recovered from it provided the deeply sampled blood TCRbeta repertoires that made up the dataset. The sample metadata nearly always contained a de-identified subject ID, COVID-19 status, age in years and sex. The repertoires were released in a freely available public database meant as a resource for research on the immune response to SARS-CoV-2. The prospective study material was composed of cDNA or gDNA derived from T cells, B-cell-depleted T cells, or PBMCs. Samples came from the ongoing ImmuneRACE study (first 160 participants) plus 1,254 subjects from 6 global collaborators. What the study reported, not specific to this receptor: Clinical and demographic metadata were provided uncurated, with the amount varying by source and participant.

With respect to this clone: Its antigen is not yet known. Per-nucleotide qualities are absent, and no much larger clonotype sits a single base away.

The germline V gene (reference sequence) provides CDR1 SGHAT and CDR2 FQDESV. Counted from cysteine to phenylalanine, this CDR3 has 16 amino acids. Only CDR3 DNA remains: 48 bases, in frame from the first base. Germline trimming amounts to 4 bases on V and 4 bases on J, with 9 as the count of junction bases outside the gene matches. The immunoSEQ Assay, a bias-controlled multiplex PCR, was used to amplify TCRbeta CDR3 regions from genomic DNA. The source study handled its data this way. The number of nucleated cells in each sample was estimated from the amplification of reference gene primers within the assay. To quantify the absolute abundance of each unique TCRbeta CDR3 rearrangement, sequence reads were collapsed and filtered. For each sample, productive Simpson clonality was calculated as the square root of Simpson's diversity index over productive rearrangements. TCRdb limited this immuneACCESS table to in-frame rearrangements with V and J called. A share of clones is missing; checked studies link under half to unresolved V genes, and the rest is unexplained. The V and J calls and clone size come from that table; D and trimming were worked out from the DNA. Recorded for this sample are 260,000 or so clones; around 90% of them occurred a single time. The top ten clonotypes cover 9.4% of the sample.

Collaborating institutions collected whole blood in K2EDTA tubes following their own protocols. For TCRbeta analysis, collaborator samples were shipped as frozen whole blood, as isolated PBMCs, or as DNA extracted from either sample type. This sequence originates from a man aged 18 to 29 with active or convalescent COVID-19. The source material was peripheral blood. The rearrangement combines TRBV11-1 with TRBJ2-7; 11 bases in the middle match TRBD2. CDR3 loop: CASSSGKGLAAYEQYF. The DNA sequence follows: TGTGCCAGCAGCTCAGGGAAGGGACTAGCGGCTTACGAGCAGTACTTC.